The next 27 T cell receptor beta chains were all read from a single sample in a study of T cell responses to AZD1222 COVID-19 vaccine. Here immunoSEQ multiplex PCR was the method, and the copy in TCRdb shows in-frame clones only, minus some. The sample holds just under 150,000 clones, 85% to 90% seen once. The material sequenced was peripheral blood, taken 28 days after the second AZD1222 dose. All receptors derive from an adult who received the AZD1222 COVID-19 vaccine.

The chain uses TRBV9 and TRBJ2-1; the match to TRBD2 covers 9 bases. The J segment lost 6 bases and the V segment lost 5 bases, leaving 9 bases of the junction unmatched. Germline V gene sequence: CDR1 SGDLS, CDR2 YYNGEE. The CDR3 has 15 amino acids. The CDR3 loop reads CASRWAGGPGNEQFF. In DNA form, the CDR3 reads TGTGCCAGCAGGTGGGCGGGAGGGCCCGGCAATGAGCAGTTCTTC.

The J gene is TRBJ2-3, the V gene TRBV6-5, with D unclear. The CDR3 is made up of 11 amino acids. CDR1 MNHEY and CDR2 SVGAGI come from the germline V gene. Trimming removed 6 bases from V and 6 bases from J, with 7 bases in between. CDR3 residues: CASRPADTQYF. Written as DNA, the CDR3 is TGTGCCAGCAGGCCCGCGGATACGCAGTATTTT.

In nucleotides, the CDR3 is TGCGCCAGCAGCTTAAGTAGGCGGGGGGCTAGCACAGATACGCAGTATTTT. Translation gives CASSLSRRGASTDTQYF. This chain uses TRBV5-1 with TRBJ2-3; the match to TRBD2 covers 8 bases. This CDR3 spans 17 amino acids. J was trimmed by 0 bases and V by 2 bases; bases with no gene match: 8. Per the germline V gene, CDR1 is SGHRS and CDR2 is YFSETQ.

This sequence joins TRBV5-1 and TRBJ2-1; 7 nucleotides align to TRBD2. The V and J ends lost 3 bases and 0 bases, in that order; junction bases with no gene match: 3. Germline V CDR1 and CDR2: SGHRS, YFSETQ. The CDR3 extends over 15 amino acids. In nucleotides, the CDR3 is TGCGCCAGCAGCTCCCGGACTAGCTCCTACAATGAGCAGTTCTTC. Amino acids: CASSSRTSSYNEQFF.

Here the CDR3 DNA reads TGTGCCAGCAGCTCCCGGACAGGGGGAGATGAGCAGTTCTTC. It yields the protein CASSSRTGGDEQFF. The chain joins TRBV11-3 to TRBJ2-1; 10 bases line up with TRBD1. The CDR3 extends over 14 amino acids. The V and J ends lost 4 bases and 8 bases, in that order; junction bases with no gene match: 5. Looked up from germline, CDR1 is SGHNT and CDR2 is YENEEA.

This clone was seen once. The chain recombines TRBV28 with TRBJ2-7; 9 bases line up with TRBD2. The trim removed 2 bases at V and 2 bases at J, leaving 13 bases unmatched. Germline V lookup: CDR1 MDHEN, CDR2 SYDVKM. The CDR3 has 18 residues. The CDR3 coding sequence is TGTGCCAGCAGTTTACGCCTTCTCCTAGCGGGGTTAACCTACGAGCAGTACTTC. As protein: CASSLRLLLAGLTYEQYF.

The V and J genes are TRBV19 and TRBJ2-1; D is possibly TRBD2 (6 bases). This CDR3 spans 13 amino acids. Germline V gene data show CDR1 as LNHDA and CDR2 as SQIVND (reference sequence). Trimming pared 6 bases from V and 9 bases from J, leaving 15 bases between. CDR3 sequence: CASSWAGFGEQFF. CDR3 in DNA: TGTGCCAGTAGCTGGGCGGGGTTCGGTGAGCAGTTCTTC.

This chain uses TRBV27 with TRBJ2-5; TRBD1 might be the D (6 bases). Germline V gene sequence: CDR1 MNHEY, CDR2 SMNVEV (reference sequence). Trimming took 6 bases from V and 3 from J, leaving 8 bases between them. The CDR3 sequence is 12 residues long. CDR3: CASRNREETQYF. The CDR3 nucleotides are TGTGCCAGCAGGAACAGGGAAGAGACCCAGTACTTC.

The CDR3 protein is CAWMADRPEAFF. The CDR3 coding sequence is TGTGCCTGGATGGCCGACAGGCCTGAAGCTTTCTTT. The rearrangement joins TRBV30 to TRBJ1-1; D is possibly TRBD1 (6 bases). This CDR3 has 12 residues. Germline V gives CDR1 GTSNPN, CDR2 SVGIG (reference sequence). V was pared by 4 bases and J by 6 bases, with 12 bases between.

V gene TRBV11-3 combines with J gene TRBJ1-1, with D uncertain. Trimming left V 0 bases short and J 2 bases short, with 7 bases between. CDR1 is SGHNT, CDR2 YENEEA, per germline. The CDR3 consists of 14 residues. CDR3: CASSLDQFNTEAFF. CDR3 DNA sequence: TGTGCCAGCAGCTTAGATCAGTTTAACACTGAAGCTTTCTTT. Together with reference TRBV11-3 and TRBJ1-1, the CDR3 gives the full variable domain: EAGVVQSPRYKIIEKKQPVAFWCNPISGHNTLYWYLQNLGQGPELLIRYENEEAVDDSQLPKDRFSAERLKGVDSTLKIQPAELGDSAVYLCASSLDQFNTEAFFGQGTRLTVV.

This chain connects TRBV7-2 to TRBJ2-3; D is unclear. This CDR3 is built from 15 residues. V gave up 1 base and J gave up 6 bases, with 14 bases separating them. Germline assignment: CDR1 SGHTA and CDR2 FQGNSA. The CDR3 DNA is TGTGCCAGCAGCTTAGTAGCTTGGACCCCCGATACGCAGTATTTT. This translates into CASSLVAWTPDTQYF.

This rearrangement joins TRBV5-4 to TRBJ1-4; 9 bases are shared with TRBD1. Germline V gene sequence: CDR1 SGHNT, CDR2 YYREEE (reference sequence). The CDR3 is 15 amino acids. Unmatched junction bases numbered 3, after V lost 4 bases and J lost 2 bases. For the CDR3, the DNA is TGTGCCAGCAGCGGAACAGGGGGCACTAATGAAAAACTGTTTTTT. Protein sequence: CASSGTGGTNEKLFF.

The chain recombines TRBV24-1 with TRBJ1-5; D is perhaps TRBD1 (5 bases). The CDR3 covers 15 residues. Trimming left V 4 bases short and J 0 bases short, with 9 bases between. Per germline, CDR1 KGHDR and CDR2 SFDVKD. CDR3 protein: CATSDNQGSNQPQHF. As DNA, the CDR3 is TGTGCCACCAGTGACAACCAGGGTAGCAATCAGCCCCAGCATTTT.

The chain joins TRBV7-9 to TRBJ1-1, with D unclear. The CDR3 covers 14 residues. Deletions cut 1 base from V and 6 bases from J, with 12 bases between. Looked up from germline, CDR1 is SEHNR and CDR2 is FQNEAQ (reference sequence). CDR3: CASSLVSLFAEAFF. Here the CDR3 DNA reads TGTGCCAGCAGCTTAGTCTCCCTTTTCGCTGAAGCTTTCTTT.

This rearrangement joins TRBV18 to TRBJ1-3; TRBD1 matches 7 bases. The CDR3 sequence is 16 residues long. Germline V gives CDR1 KGHSH, CDR2 LQKENI. Trimming took 3 bases from V and 2 from J; bases not matched to a gene: 7. CDR3 nucleotide sequence: TGTGCCAGCTCACCGGGGCAGGGGGACACTGGAAACACCATATATTTT. Encoded protein: CASSPGQGDTGNTIYF.

This chain links TRBV24-1 with TRBJ1-1; 7 bases line up with TRBD1. The ends lost 3 bases at V and 4 bases at J; junction bases unmatched: 13. Germline CDR1 is KGHDR and CDR2 is SFDVKD. The CDR3 sequence is 17 residues long. The CDR3 loop reads CATSDQDREETLTEAFF. As DNA, the CDR3 is TGTGCCACCAGTGATCAAGACAGGGAGGAAACACTCACTGAAGCTTTCTTT.

V is TRBV12-5 and J is TRBJ1-5; possibly TRBD1 for D (5 bases). The germline V gene encodes CDR1 LGHNT and CDR2 FRNRAP. The V end lost 6 bases, the J end lost 6 bases, and 9 bases lay between the germline ends. The CDR3 runs 12 residues. The CDR3 protein is CASGSGGQPQHF. The CDR3 DNA reads as TGTGCTAGTGGGTCGGGGGGTCAGCCCCAGCATTTT.

The chain links TRBV29-1 to TRBJ2-1, with unresolved D. The germline CDR1 and CDR2 sequences are SQVTM and ANQGSEA. The V end was cut by 6 bases, the J end by 5 bases, with 23 bases between. CDR3 length: 16 amino acids. DNA for the CDR3: TGCAGCGTGGACCTGTACCCCTACATCACGAACAATGAGCAGTTCTTC. As protein: CSVDLYPYITNNEQFF.

V is TRBV5-1 and J is TRBJ2-3; 8 bases map to TRBD2. Per the germline V gene, CDR1 is SGHRS and CDR2 is YFSETQ. This CDR3 has 15 amino acids. The junction had 2 bases not matched to a gene; V was cut back by 2 bases and J by 0 bases. The CDR3 bases are TGCGCCAGCAGCTTCACGGGGGGGAGCACAGATACGCAGTATTTT. Translated: CASSFTGGSTDTQYF.

The genes are TRBV27 and TRBJ1-4; the D is unclear. Germline CDR1 is MNHEY and CDR2 is SMNVEV (reference sequence). This CDR3 has 15 amino acids. V was trimmed by 8 bases and J by 7 bases, leaving 20 bases between them. Written as DNA, the CDR3 is TGTGCCAGCCACTCGGGTCGGGGAGGGAGTGAAAAACTGTTTTTT. Encoded protein: CASHSGRGGSEKLFF.

The rearrangement uses TRBV4-1 and TRBJ1-2; no firm D call. Trimming stripped 1 base from V and 8 bases from J, with 14 bases between. The germline V gene encodes CDR1 MGHRA and CDR2 YSYEKL. CDR3 length equals 14 residues. This chain's CDR3 is CASSQADQYRGYTF. In DNA form, the CDR3 reads TGCGCCAGCAGCCAAGCTGACCAGTACCGAGGCTACACCTTC.

The CDR3 nucleotides are TGTGCCAGCAGCTTGTTTGAGGACAACCTCAATCAGCCCCAGCATTTT. Encoded protein: CASSLFEDNLNQPQHF. The chain carries TRBV5-4 and TRBJ1-5; tentative D call: TRBD1 (5 bases). Germline CDR1 and CDR2: SGHNT and YYREEE (reference sequence). CDR3 length equals 16 residues. Trimming stripped 1 base from V and 3 bases from J, with 14 bases between.

The rearrangement joins TRBV2 to TRBJ1-2; D remains ambiguous. Trimming removed 8 bases from V and 8 bases from J, with 21 bases in between. There are 14 residues in the CDR3. Germline V gene data show CDR1 as SNHLY and CDR2 as FYNNEI. CDR3 amino acids: CASSDGGLWWGYTF. CDR3 sequence (DNA): TGTGCCAGCTCGGACGGAGGTCTATGGTGGGGCTACACCTTC. Variable domain in full (rest from reference TRBV2 and TRBJ1-2): EPEVTQTPSHQVTQMGQEVILRCVPISNHLYFYWYRQILGQKVEFLVSFYNNEISEKSEIFDDQFSVERPDGSNFTLKIRSTKLEDSAMYFCASSDGGLWWGYTFGSGTRLTVV.

The rearrangement joins TRBV28 to TRBJ2-7; D perhaps matches TRBD2 (5 bases). The CDR3 consists of 17 residues. Germline V gives CDR1 MDHEN, CDR2 SYDVKM. V lost 5 bases, J lost 7 bases, and 27 bases lay in between. The CDR3 DNA reads as TGTGCCAGCAGTAACCAAGAAGGGAGCGGATACCTACGAGAGCAGTACTTC. This sequence encodes CASSNQEGSGYLREQYF.

The chain has TRBV5-5 and TRBJ2-7, with 8 bases aligning to TRBD1. V shed 4 bases, J shed 0 bases, and the junction held 6 bases outside the gene matches. Germline V gives CDR1 SGHKS, CDR2 YYEKEE (reference sequence). The CDR3 length is 15 residues. The CDR3 sequence: CASSQTGALSYEQYF. The CDR3 DNA sequence: TGTGCCAGCAGCCAGACAGGGGCCCTCTCCTACGAGCAGTACTTC.

The genes are TRBV6-6 and TRBJ1-3; D call uncertain. Per germline, CDR1 MNHNY and CDR2 SVGAGI (reference sequence). The ends were cut back, 7 bases at V and 7 bases at J, with 17 bases in the middle. The CDR3 sequence is 14 residues long. The CDR3 DNA sequence: TGTGCCAGCACCCCCAGAGGAGGCGGCAACACCATATATTTT. Its translation: CASTPRGGGNTIYF.

In DNA, the CDR3 is TGTGCCAGCAGCTTAGGGACAGTCGGCGGGAGTAGAGATACGCAGTATTTT. As protein: CASSLGTVGGSRDTQYF. The chain has TRBV7-6 and TRBJ2-3; tentative D call: TRBD2 (7 bases). The germline gives CDR1 SGHVS, CDR2 FNYEAQ. V dropped 1 base and J dropped 5 bases, with 19 bases sitting between them. This CDR3 has 17 residues.